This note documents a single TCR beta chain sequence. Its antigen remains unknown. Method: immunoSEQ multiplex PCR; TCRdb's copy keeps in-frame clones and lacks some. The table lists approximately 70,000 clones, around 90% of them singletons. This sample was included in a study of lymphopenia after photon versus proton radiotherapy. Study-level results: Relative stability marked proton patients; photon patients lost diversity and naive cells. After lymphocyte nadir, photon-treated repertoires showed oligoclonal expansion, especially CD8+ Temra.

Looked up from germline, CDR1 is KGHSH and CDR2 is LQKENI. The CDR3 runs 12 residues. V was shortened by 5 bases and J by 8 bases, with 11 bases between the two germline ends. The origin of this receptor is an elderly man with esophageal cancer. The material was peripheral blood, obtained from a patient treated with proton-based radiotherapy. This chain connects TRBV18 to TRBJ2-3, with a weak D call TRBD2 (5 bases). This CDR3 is CASSRIRGTQYF. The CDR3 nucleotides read TGTGCCAGCTCAAGGATACGGGGTACGCAGTATTTT. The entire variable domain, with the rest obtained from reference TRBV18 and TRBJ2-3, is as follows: NAGVMQNPRHLVRRRGQEARLRCSPMKGHSHVYWYRQLPEEGLKFMVYLQKENIIDESGMPKERFSAEFPKEGPSILRIQQVVRGDSAAYFCASSRIRGTQYFGPGTRLTVL.